The rows below give T cell receptor beta chains drawn from one sample of a study of T-cell reconstitution after alpha-beta-depleted transplantation in children. TCRdb called the PCR reads again in MiXCR, with one record for every CDR3 protein. The profile shows tens of thousands of distinct CDR3 sequences, 6% to 8.5% of them singletons. The sequencing here drew on PBMCs from the stem cell graft donor, taken from the stem cell graft. All receptors derive from a human donor who donated a stem cell graft to a child with acute lymphoblastic leukemia. Both conserved end residues are part of each CDR3. D genes are given only for firm matches. Size tells how often a clone was seen (once, few, many) or the class of an expanded clone, and some rows leave it out.

clone size	J gene	CDR3 length	V gene	D gene	CDR3 protein	CDR3 DNA
many	TRBJ2-5	14	TRBV5-1	.	CASSPGLHQETQYF	TGCGCCAGCAGCCCGGGACTCCACCAAGAGACCCAGTACTTC
many	TRBJ1-1	13	TRBV28	.	CASSLGVRTEAFF	TGTGCCAGCAGTTTGGGGGTCCGGACTGAAGCTTTCTTT
many	TRBJ2-7	16	TRBV20-1	TRBD2	CSAPLGGRRVVYEQYF	TGCAGTGCTCCCTTGGGCGGGAGGCGCGTGGTGTACGAGCAGTACTTC
many	TRBJ2-5	11	TRBV20-1	.	CSARGTETQYF	TGCAGTGCTAGAGGGACGGAGACCCAGTACTTC
.	TRBJ2-2	17	TRBV2	.	CASSLDDITANTGELFF	TGTGCCAGCAGTCTCGATGACATAACTGCGAACACCGGGGAGCTGTTTTTT
many	TRBJ2-7	15	TRBV20-1	TRBD2	CSARVRVREAYEQYF	TGCAGTGCTAGAGTTAGGGTGCGGGAGGCCTACGAGCAGTACTTC
many	TRBJ2-2	13	TRBV28	TRBD1	CASSRQGAGELFF	TGTGCCAGCAGTCGACAGGGGGCCGGGGAGCTGTTTTTT
.	TRBJ2-4	17	TRBV5-4	TRBD1	CASSSWDSDGAKNIQYF	TGTGCCAGCAGCTCATGGGACAGCGATGGGGCCAAAAACATTCAGTACTTC
.	TRBJ2-2	14	TRBV2	.	CASSEEGGGGELFF	TGTGCCAGCAGTGAAGAGGGGGGCGGCGGGGAGCTGTTTTTT
many	TRBJ1-2	11	TRBV20-1	.	CSAPNLSGYTF	TGCAGTGCTCCGAACCTCTCCGGCTACACCTTC
few	TRBJ2-5	16	TRBV9	TRBD2	CASSLAISGSRETQYF	TGTGCCAGCAGCTTAGCTATAAGCGGGAGCCGAGAGACCCAGTACTTC
.	TRBJ2-4	15	TRBV5-6	TRBD1	CARSTSTGGSDIQYF	TGTGCCAGGAGCACCTCGACAGGGGGCTCGGACATTCAGTACTTC
many	TRBJ2-1	15	TRBV7-3	TRBD2	CASSSVAGDYNEQFF	TGTGCCAGCAGCTCCGTAGCGGGGGACTACAATGAGCAGTTCTTC
few	TRBJ2-7	14	TRBV19	.	CASSEGRGHGEQYF	TGTGCCAGTAGTGAGGGCCGGGGGCACGGCGAGCAGTACTTC
many	TRBJ1-4	17	TRBV7-2	.	CASSFTGQDPFNEKLFF	TGTGCCAGCAGCTTCACGGGCCAGGACCCTTTTAATGAAAAACTGTTTTTT
few	TRBJ1-4	13	TRBV24-1	.	CATSPAGDEKLFF	TGTGCCACCAGCCCGGCGGGGGATGAAAAACTGTTTTTT
.	TRBJ2-3	15	TRBV12-3/TRBV12-4	TRBD1	CASSSDRERTDTQYF	TGTGCCAGCAGTTCCGACAGGGAACGCACAGATACGCAGTATTTT
many	TRBJ2-1	13	TRBV29-1	.	CSVEGSGDHEQFF	TGCAGCGTTGAAGGATCTGGAGACCATGAGCAGTTCTTC
.	TRBJ1-1	14	TRBV7-8	.	CASSLGRRNTEAFF	TGTGCCAGCAGCTTAGGCAGGAGGAACACTGAAGCTTTCTTT
few	TRBJ1-1	14	TRBV10-3	.	CAISDARAGTEAFF	TGTGCCATCAGTGACGCAAGGGCTGGGACTGAAGCTTTCTTT
many	TRBJ1-5	16	TRBV7-9	.	CASSFTRGIGDSPQHF	TGTGCCAGCAGCTTCACCCGGGGGATAGGCGACTCGCCCCAGCATTTT
many	TRBJ1-3	12	TRBV3-1	.	CASSPHADTIYF	TGTGCCAGCAGCCCACACGCGGACACCATATATTTT
many	TRBJ1-5	17	TRBV20-1	TRBD1	CSATGTGEADSNQPQHF	TGCAGTGCAACCGGGACAGGGGAGGCCGATAGCAATCAGCCCCAGCATTTT
.	TRBJ1-1	14	TRBV2	.	CASSVREGTAEAFF	TGTGCCAGCAGTGTGAGAGAGGGGACGGCTGAAGCTTTCTTT
many	TRBJ2-1	14	TRBV6-2/TRBV6-3	.	CASSSWETYNEQFF	TGTGCCAGCAGTAGCTGGGAGACCTACAATGAGCAGTTCTTC
many	TRBJ2-7	14	TRBV6-1	TRBD1	CASSKTGDFHEQYF	TGTGCCAGCAGTAAGACAGGGGATTTCCACGAGCAGTACTTC
many	TRBJ2-5	17	TRBV12-3/TRBV12-4	TRBD2	CASSLGGTSGGQETQYF	TGTGCCAGCAGTTTAGGTGGGACTAGCGGTGGACAAGAGACCCAGTACTTC
many	TRBJ2-1	14	TRBV29-1	.	CSVDWTAPLGEQFF	TGCAGCGTTGATTGGACAGCCCCACTTGGTGAGCAGTTCTTC
many	TRBJ2-1	15	TRBV7-3	TRBD2	CASSRTSGSYNEQFF	TGTGCCAGCAGCCGGACTAGCGGGAGTTACAATGAGCAGTTCTTC
many	TRBJ1-1	14	TRBV7-2	.	CASSPRGGVREAFF	TGTGCCAGCAGCCCCCGAGGGGGGGTGAGAGAAGCTTTCTTT
many	TRBJ2-7	13	TRBV5-1	.	CASSTGIYYEQYF	TGCGCCAGCAGCACCGGGATCTACTACGAGCAGTACTTC
few	TRBJ1-1	14	TRBV10-3	.	CAINRDGQNTEAFF	TGTGCCATCAACAGGGACGGGCAGAACACTGAAGCTTTCTTT
many	TRBJ2-1	18	TRBV5-1	TRBD2	CASSADPSGSIRVFEQFF	TGCGCCAGCAGCGCGGACCCTAGCGGGAGCATTCGGGTATTTGAGCAGTTCTTC
few	TRBJ2-1	16	TRBV3-1	TRBD2	CASSKRTSGVGNEQFF	TGTGCCAGCAGCAAAAGGACTAGCGGGGTCGGTAATGAGCAGTTCTTC
medium-sized	TRBJ2-1	15	TRBV7-8	.	CASSPIRQAYNEQFF	TGTGCCAGCAGTCCAATTCGACAGGCTTACAATGAGCAGTTCTTC
.	TRBJ2-1	14	TRBV6-2/TRBV6-3	.	CASIPRQSGNEQFF	TGTGCCAGCATTCCCCGACAGAGCGGCAATGAGCAGTTCTTC
.	TRBJ2-7	11	TRBV29-1	.	CSVAPGDEQYF	TGCAGCGTTGCCCCAGGGGACGAGCAGTACTTC
many	TRBJ1-1	14	TRBV7-9	.	CASSLEGMNTEAFF	TGTGCCAGCAGCTTAGAGGGCATGAACACTGAAGCTTTCTTT
.	TRBJ2-7	13	TRBV4-2	.	CASSQEGGYEQYF	TGTGCCAGCAGCCAAGAAGGGGGCTACGAGCAGTACTTC
many	TRBJ1-1	13	TRBV2	TRBD1	CASKGQGLTEAFF	TGTGCCAGCAAGGGACAGGGGCTCACTGAAGCTTTCTTT
.	TRBJ2-4	14	TRBV19	TRBD1	CASSSGTDENIQYF	TGTGCCAGTAGTTCCGGGACAGACGAAAACATTCAGTACTTC
few	TRBJ1-4	13	TRBV10-3	.	CAISDTTTEKLFF	TGTGCCATCAGTGACACGACGACCGAAAAACTGTTTTTT
.	TRBJ2-7	12	TRBV9	.	CASGSGSYEQYF	TGTGCCAGCGGATCGGGGAGCTACGAGCAGTACTTC
many	TRBJ1-2	14	TRBV7-2	TRBD1	CASSFIGTGDGYTF	TGTGCCAGCAGCTTCATTGGGACAGGGGACGGCTACACCTTC
.	TRBJ2-3	15	TRBV10-3	.	CAISESGSTQDTQYF	TGTGCCATCAGTGAGTCCGGCTCAACGCAAGATACGCAGTATTTT
many	TRBJ2-5	13	TRBV13	.	CASSFGSQETQYF	TGTGCCAGCAGCTTTGGCAGCCAAGAGACCCAGTACTTC
many	TRBJ2-4	16	TRBV7-2	TRBD1	CASSAGTGGLNNIQYF	TGTGCCAGCAGCGCCGGGACAGGGGGACTCAACAACATTCAGTACTTC
few	TRBJ2-2	13	TRBV10-1	.	CASSERRSGELFF	TGCGCCAGCAGTGAACGACGGAGCGGGGAGCTGTTTTTT
many	TRBJ1-4	14	TRBV20-1	.	CSARVQSGIEKLFF	TGCAGTGCTAGAGTTCAGTCGGGAATTGAAAAACTGTTTTTT
few	TRBJ1-1	13	TRBV7-3	TRBD1	CASSWTGGTEAFF	TGTGCCAGCAGCTGGACAGGGGGCACTGAAGCTTTCTTT
many	TRBJ1-6	16	TRBV25-1	.	CASSGPGGPHNSPLHF	TGTGCCAGCAGTGGTCCGGGGGGGCCCCATAATTCACCCCTCCACTTT